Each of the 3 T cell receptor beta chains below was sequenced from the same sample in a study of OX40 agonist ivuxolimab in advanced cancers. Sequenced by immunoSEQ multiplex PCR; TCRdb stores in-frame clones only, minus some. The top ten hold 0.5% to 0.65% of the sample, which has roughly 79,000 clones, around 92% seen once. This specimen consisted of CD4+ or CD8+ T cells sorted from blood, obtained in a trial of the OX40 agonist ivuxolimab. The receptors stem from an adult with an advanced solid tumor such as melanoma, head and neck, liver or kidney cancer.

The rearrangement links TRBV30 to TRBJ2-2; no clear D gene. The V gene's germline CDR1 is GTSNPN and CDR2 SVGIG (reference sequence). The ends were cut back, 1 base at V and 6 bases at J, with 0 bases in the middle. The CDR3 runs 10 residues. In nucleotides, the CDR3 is TGTGCCTGGAGTGCCGGGGAGCTGTTTTTT. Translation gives CAWSAGELFF.

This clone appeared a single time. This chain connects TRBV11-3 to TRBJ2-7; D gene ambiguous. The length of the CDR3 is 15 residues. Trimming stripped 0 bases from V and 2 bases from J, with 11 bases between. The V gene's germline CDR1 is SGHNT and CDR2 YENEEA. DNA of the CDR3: TGTGCCAGCAGCTTAGATCGGCAGGTTACCTACGAGCAGTACTTC. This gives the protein CASSLDRQVTYEQYF. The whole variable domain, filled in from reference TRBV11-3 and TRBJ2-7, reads EAGVVQSPRYKIIEKKQPVAFWCNPISGHNTLYWYLQNLGQGPELLIRYENEEAVDDSQLPKDRFSAERLKGVDSTLKIQPAELGDSAVYLCASSLDRQVTYEQYFGPGTRLTVT.

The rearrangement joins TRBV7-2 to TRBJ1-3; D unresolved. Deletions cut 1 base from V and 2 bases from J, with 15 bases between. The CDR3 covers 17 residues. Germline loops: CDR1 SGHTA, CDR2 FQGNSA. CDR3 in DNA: TGTGCCAGCAGCTTAGTCTCGACCTCACCGACTGGAAACACCATATATTTT. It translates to CASSLVSTSPTGNTIYF.